This paragraph reports one T cell receptor beta chain. Germline CDR1 reads GTSNPN; CDR2 reads SVGIG (reference sequence). The CDR3 is made up of 12 amino acids. Trimming stripped 7 bases from V and 5 bases from J, with 9 bases between. These data come from a study of identifying expanded T cells in peripheral blood. TCRdb's table, derived via immunoSEQ multiplex PCR, lists solely in-frame clones and lacks some. The table has more than 85,000 clones, approximately 88% seen once. The chain couples TRBV30 to TRBJ1-6; D not resolved. The sequence was collected from a person between 18 and 75 years old in good health. Material: blood. CDR3 loop: CAYWAHNSPLHF. CDR3 DNA sequence: TGTGCCTATTGGGCCCATAATTCACCCCTCCACTTT.